What follows describes a single T cell receptor (beta chain). The antigen is undetermined. Trimming pared 3 bases from V and 3 bases from J, leaving 15 bases between. This CDR3 spans 15 amino acids. Germline V gene lookup returns CDR1 MNHNS and CDR2 SASEGT. The method was immunoSEQ multiplex PCR; TCRdb's version includes in-frame clones alone and lacks a portion of them. This sample has 9,500 to 10,000 clones, with almost 65% found just once. About 19-50 mg of tumor tissue was diced per sample. These data originate in a study of early stage breast cancer tumors. Study-level findings and limits: Bulk DNA sequencing of unsorted cells missed chain pairing and markers. Tumor and normal breast were distinguished via blood comparison in about 90% of the 16 patients. Compared with adjacent normal breast tissue, tumors showed 2 to 3-fold greater T cell density and higher clonality.

The receptor comes from a person aged 60 to 70 with breast cancer. Sequenced material: breast tumor tissue. The chain employs TRBV6-1 and TRBJ2-7; tentatively, D is TRBD1 (5 bases). The CDR3 DNA sequence: TGTGCCAGCAGTGATGTGGTACAGGTCGACTACGAGCAGTACTTC. Its protein is CASSDVVQVDYEQYF.